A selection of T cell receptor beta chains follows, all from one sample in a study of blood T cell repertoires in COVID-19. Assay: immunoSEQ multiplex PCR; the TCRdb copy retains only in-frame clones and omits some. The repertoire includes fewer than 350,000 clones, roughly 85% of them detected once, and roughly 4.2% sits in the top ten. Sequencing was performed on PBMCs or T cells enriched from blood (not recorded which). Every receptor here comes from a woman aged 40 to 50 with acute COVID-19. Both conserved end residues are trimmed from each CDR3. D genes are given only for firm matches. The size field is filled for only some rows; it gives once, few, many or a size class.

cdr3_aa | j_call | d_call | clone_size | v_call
ASSSPGFSTQY | TRBJ2-3 | NA | NA | TRBV7-8
ASRWDRALTRNSPLH | TRBJ1-6 | TRBD1 | NA | TRBV2
ASSYRGTEAF | TRBJ1-1 | TRBD1 | many | TRBV19
ASSLSGREYQPQH | TRBJ1-5 | NA | once | TRBV28
ASSRGRAYGYT | TRBJ1-2 | NA | NA | TRBV6-5
ATSKHTLDREKDGYT | TRBJ1-2 | TRBD1 | NA | TRBV19
ASSLGGTGTPDVF | TRBJ1-1 | TRBD1 | NA | TRBV5-1
ASSQEPSGSTDTQY | TRBJ2-3 | TRBD2 | NA | TRBV4-3
AISDQNAPPSEGYGYT | TRBJ1-2 | NA | NA | TRBV10-3
ASSLGPGGNTDTQY | TRBJ2-3 | NA | once | TRBV7-2
ASSPGAVVNTEAF | TRBJ1-1 | NA | NA | TRBV18
ASSYGTGGDYGYT | TRBJ1-2 | NA | NA | TRBV5-6
ASSLGGEAF | TRBJ1-1 | NA | NA | TRBV5-8
ASSEGTSGPPSTDTQY | TRBJ2-3 | TRBD2 | NA | TRBV14
ASKKRQGPPYEQY | TRBJ2-7 | TRBD1 | NA | TRBV6-4
ASSLARAPWNEQF | TRBJ2-1 | NA | NA | TRBV7-2
ASSSSIDEQF | TRBJ2-1 | NA | NA | TRBV12-3/TRBV12-4
ASLGIQGPEAF | TRBJ1-1 | TRBD1 | few | TRBV2
ASSPGQGGTGELF | TRBJ2-2 | TRBD1 | NA | TRBV18
ASSTDRGLNEKLF | TRBJ1-4 | TRBD1 | few | TRBV19
SVEISVGSRWPGANVLT | TRBJ2-6 | NA | once | TRBV29-1
ASSLEGGRGLAGVLYTGELF | TRBJ2-2 | TRBD2 | NA | TRBV7-8
ASSLTGTYEQY | TRBJ2-7 | TRBD1 | NA | TRBV6-5
ASSLAEGVYGYT | TRBJ1-2 | NA | NA | TRBV7-8
ASSQTQSASGRLTDTQY | TRBJ2-3 | TRBD2 | NA | TRBV4-3
SASTSGRQF | TRBJ2-1 | TRBD2 | NA | TRBV20-1
ASSLPGGAVTGELF | TRBJ2-2 | TRBD1 | NA | TRBV7-7
ASSYWTGGANYGYT | TRBJ1-2 | NA | NA | TRBV6-2/TRBV6-3
AISGLAGGNEQF | TRBJ2-1 | TRBD2 | NA | TRBV10-3
ASSTDRGGYGYT | TRBJ1-2 | TRBD1 | NA | TRBV19
ASSQGGAGATGTGELF | TRBJ2-2 | NA | NA | TRBV4-3
ASSQVQGHLTGELF | TRBJ2-2 | NA | NA | TRBV14
AISEVQGLDEQY | TRBJ2-7 | TRBD1 | NA | TRBV10-3
ASTPGASGAKNIQY | TRBJ2-4 | TRBD2 | few | TRBV9
ASSWRTDNEKLF | TRBJ1-4 | NA | NA | TRBV7-9
ASSPFGGAWSPLH | TRBJ1-6 | NA | NA | TRBV5-6
ASSQDLTGVATQPQH | TRBJ1-5 | NA | NA | TRBV4-2
ASSLAPSSGGLYEQY | TRBJ2-7 | TRBD2 | NA | TRBV5-1
ASSFGGLQH | TRBJ1-5 | NA | NA | TRBV12-3/TRBV12-4
ASSHTGPGDWELF | TRBJ2-2 | NA | NA | TRBV4-3
ASSPTGVNEKLF | TRBJ1-4 | TRBD1 | few | TRBV18
ASSEPPSPGNTIY | TRBJ1-3 | NA | NA | TRBV2
ASSLFDRAQY | TRBJ2-7 | TRBD1 | NA | TRBV28
ASSLPGDLRNTIY | TRBJ1-3 | NA | NA | TRBV7-9
ASTRTGLLFTDTQY | TRBJ2-3 | TRBD1 | once | TRBV5-5
ASSSGVGYT | TRBJ1-2 | NA | few | TRBV28
ASSTTGYGYT | TRBJ1-2 | NA | NA | TRBV7-6
ASSLDTITEKLF | TRBJ1-4 | NA | NA | TRBV7-2
ASRLGQTNTEAF | TRBJ1-1 | TRBD1 | NA | TRBV19
ASSHEHLWQAQEQF | TRBJ2-1 | NA | NA | TRBV3-1/TRBV3-2
ASSWQGGYQNEQF | TRBJ2-1 | NA | NA | TRBV6-5
ASSSTGTGGNGYT | TRBJ1-2 | TRBD1 | NA | TRBV7-8
SVRVVPPRGLASNEQY | TRBJ2-7 | TRBD1 | once | TRBV29-1
ASSFVAGGRNEQF | TRBJ2-1 | TRBD2 | NA | TRBV6-2/TRBV6-3
ASSVATTGVTDTQY | TRBJ2-3 | TRBD1 | NA | TRBV9